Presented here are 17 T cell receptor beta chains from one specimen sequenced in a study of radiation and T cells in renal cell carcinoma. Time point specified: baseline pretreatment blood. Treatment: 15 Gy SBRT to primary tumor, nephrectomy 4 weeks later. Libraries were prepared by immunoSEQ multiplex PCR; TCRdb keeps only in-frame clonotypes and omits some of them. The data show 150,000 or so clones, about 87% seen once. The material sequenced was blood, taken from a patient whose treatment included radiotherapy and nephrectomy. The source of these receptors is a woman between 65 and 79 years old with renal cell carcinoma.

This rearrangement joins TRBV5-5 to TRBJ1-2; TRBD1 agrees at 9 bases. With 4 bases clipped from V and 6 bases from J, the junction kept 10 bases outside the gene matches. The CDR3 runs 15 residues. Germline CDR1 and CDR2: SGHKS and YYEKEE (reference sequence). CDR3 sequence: CASSLPTGTGNGYTF. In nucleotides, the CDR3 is TGTGCCAGCAGCCTCCCAACCGGGACAGGGAATGGCTACACCTTC.

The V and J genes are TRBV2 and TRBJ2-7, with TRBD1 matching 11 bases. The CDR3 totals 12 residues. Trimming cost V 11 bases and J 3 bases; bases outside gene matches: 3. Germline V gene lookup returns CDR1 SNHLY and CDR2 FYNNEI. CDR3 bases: TGTGCCGGGACAGGGGGGTACTACGAGCAGTACTTC. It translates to CAGTGGYYEQYF.

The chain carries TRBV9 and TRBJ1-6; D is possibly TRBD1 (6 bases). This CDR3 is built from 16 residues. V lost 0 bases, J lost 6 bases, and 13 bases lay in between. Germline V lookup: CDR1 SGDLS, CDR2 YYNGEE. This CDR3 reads CASSVAWTEINSPLHF. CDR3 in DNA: TGTGCCAGCAGCGTAGCATGGACAGAGATTAATTCACCCCTCCACTTT.

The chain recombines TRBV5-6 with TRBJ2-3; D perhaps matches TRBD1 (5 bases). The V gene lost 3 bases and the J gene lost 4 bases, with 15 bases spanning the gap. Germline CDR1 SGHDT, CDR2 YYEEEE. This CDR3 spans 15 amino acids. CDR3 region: CASSSPDRHADTQYF. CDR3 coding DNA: TGTGCCAGCAGCTCTCCCGACAGACACGCAGATACGCAGTATTTT.

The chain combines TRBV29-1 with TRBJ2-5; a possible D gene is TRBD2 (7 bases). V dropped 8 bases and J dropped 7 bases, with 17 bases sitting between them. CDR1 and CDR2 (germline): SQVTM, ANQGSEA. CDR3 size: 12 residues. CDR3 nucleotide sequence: TGCAGCACCGAAGGGGGAGGGTGGACCCAGTACTTC. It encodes CSTEGGGWTQYF.

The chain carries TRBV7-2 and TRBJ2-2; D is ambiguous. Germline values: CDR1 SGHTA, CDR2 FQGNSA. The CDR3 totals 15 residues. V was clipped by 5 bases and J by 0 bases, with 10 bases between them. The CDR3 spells CASSPVASNTGELFF. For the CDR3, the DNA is TGTGCCAGCAGCCCAGTCGCCTCGAACACCGGGGAGCTGTTTTTT.

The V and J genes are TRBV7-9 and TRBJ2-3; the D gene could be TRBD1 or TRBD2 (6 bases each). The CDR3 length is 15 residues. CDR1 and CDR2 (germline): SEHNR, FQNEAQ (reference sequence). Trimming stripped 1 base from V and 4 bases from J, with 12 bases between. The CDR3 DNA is TGTGCCAGCAGCTTAGTAGGGGGGTCCCCAGATACGCAGTATTTT. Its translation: CASSLVGGSPDTQYF.

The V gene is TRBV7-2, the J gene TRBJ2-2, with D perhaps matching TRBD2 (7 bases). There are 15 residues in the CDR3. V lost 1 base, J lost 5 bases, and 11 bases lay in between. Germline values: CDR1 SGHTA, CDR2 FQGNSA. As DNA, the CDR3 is TGTGCCAGCAGCTTAGACGGGGGGCCGACCGGGGAGCTGTTTTTT. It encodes CASSLDGGPTGELFF.

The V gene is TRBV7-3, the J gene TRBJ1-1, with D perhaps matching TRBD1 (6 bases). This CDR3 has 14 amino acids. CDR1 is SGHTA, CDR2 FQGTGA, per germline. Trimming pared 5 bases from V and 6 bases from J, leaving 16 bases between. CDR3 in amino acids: CASSVGTSRSEAFF. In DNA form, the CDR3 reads TGTGCCAGCAGCGTCGGGACAAGCCGATCTGAAGCTTTCTTT.

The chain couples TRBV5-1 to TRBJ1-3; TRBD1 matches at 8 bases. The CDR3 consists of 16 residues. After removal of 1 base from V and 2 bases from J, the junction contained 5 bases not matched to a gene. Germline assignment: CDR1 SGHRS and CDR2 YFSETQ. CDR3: CASSLQTGGAGNTIYF. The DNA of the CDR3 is TGCGCCAGCAGCTTGCAAACAGGGGGGGCTGGAAACACCATATATTTT. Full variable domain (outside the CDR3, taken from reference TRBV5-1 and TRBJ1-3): KAGVTQTPRYLIKTRGQQVTLSCSPISGHRSVSWYQQTPGQGLQFLFEYFSETQRNKGNFPGRFSGRQFSNSRSEMNVSTLELGDSALYLCASSLQTGGAGNTIYFGEGSWLTVV.

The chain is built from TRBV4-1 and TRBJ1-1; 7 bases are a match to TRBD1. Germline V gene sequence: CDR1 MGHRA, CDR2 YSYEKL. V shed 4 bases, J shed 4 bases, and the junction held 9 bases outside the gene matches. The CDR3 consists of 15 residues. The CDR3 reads CASSRGDSLFTEAFF. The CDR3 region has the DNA TGCGCCAGCAGCCGGGGGGACAGCTTGTTCACTGAAGCTTTCTTT.

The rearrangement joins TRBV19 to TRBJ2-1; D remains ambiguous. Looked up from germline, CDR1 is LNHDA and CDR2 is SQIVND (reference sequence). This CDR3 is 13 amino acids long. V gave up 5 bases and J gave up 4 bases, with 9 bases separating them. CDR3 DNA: TGTGCCAGTAGTCCGTCGCAGTACAATGAGCAGTTCTTC. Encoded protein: CASSPSQYNEQFF.

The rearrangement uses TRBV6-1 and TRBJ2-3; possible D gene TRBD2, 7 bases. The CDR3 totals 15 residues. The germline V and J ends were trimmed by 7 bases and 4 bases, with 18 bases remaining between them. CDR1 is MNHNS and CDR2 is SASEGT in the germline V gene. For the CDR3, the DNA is TGTGCCAGCAATCGAATACGGGGGGCTCCAGATACGCAGTATTTT. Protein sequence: CASNRIRGAPDTQYF.

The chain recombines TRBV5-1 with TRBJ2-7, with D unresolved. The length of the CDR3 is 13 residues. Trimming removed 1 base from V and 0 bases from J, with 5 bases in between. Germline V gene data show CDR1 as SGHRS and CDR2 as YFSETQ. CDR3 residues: CASSLSTSYEQYF. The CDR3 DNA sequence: TGCGCCAGCAGCTTGTCCACCTCCTACGAGCAGTACTTC.

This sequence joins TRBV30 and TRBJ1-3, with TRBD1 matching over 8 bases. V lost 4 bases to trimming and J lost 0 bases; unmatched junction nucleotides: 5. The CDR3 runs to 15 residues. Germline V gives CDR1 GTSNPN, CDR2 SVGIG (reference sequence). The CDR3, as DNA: TGTGCCTGGATGGGGCAGGGGGCCTCTGGAAACACCATATATTTT. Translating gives CAWMGQGASGNTIYF.

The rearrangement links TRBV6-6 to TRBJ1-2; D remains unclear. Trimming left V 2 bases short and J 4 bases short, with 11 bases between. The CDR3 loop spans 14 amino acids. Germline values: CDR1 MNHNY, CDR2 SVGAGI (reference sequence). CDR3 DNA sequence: TGTGCCAGCAGTTACGAGGGCAGGCCCTATGGCTACACCTTC. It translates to CASSYEGRPYGYTF.

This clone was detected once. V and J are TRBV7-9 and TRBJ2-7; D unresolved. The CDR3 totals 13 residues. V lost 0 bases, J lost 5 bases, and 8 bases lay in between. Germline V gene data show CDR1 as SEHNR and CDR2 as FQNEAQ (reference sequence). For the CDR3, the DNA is TGTGCCAGCAGCTTAGCAGGGCAAAACGAGCAGTACTTC. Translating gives CASSLAGQNEQYF.